These T cell receptor beta chains were read from a single sample in a study of T cells in Graves' hyperthyroidism and ophthalmopathy. TCRdb re-analysed the multiplex PCR reads in MiXCR, keeping a single row per CDR3 protein. The sample records about 420,000 distinct CDR3 sequences, roughly 13% being singletons. Sequenced: blood. Every receptor here comes from a woman under 30 with Graves' hyperthyroidism. CDR3s include the opening cysteine and the closing phenylalanine or tryptophan. The D gene is left open where the match is weak. A clone size is listed for some rows: how often the clone was seen (once, few, many), or a class if it is expanded.

few | TRBJ1-1 | TRBV25-1 | TRBD1 | CASSEWGQVNTEAFF | TGTGCCAGCAGTGAATGGGGACAGGTGAACACTGAAGCTTTCTTT
NA | TRBJ2-1 | TRBV6-2/TRBV6-3 | NA | CASSYSGWNEQFF | TGTGCCAGCAGTTATTCAGGGTGGAATGAGCAGTTCTTC
many | TRBJ1-4 | TRBV5-5 | TRBD1 | CASSLTYRGRTNEKLFF | TGTGCCAGCAGCTTGACCTACAGGGGCCGGACTAATGAAAAACTGTTTTTT
many | TRBJ2-1 | TRBV20-1 | TRBD2 | CSANPGGSYNEQFF | TGCAGTGCTAATCCGGGGGGGTCCTACAATGAGCAGTTCTTC
many | TRBJ2-1 | TRBV28 | NA | CASRRFGGSYNEQFF | TGTGCCAGCAGGAGGTTCGGCGGATCCTACAATGAGCAGTTCTTC
many | TRBJ1-1 | TRBV3-1 | NA | CASRWVDGEAFF | TGTGCCAGCAGATGGGTTGATGGTGAAGCTTTCTTT
many | TRBJ2-1 | TRBV15 | NA | CATSRDQGHRQFF | TGTGCCACCAGCAGAGACCAGGGGCACCGGCAGTTCTTC
many | TRBJ1-1 | TRBV7-2 | NA | CASSFGTLNTEAFF | TGTGCCAGCAGCTTCGGGACGCTGAACACTGAAGCTTTCTTT
many | TRBJ2-5 | TRBV7-9 | TRBD2 | CASSDPLAGGEETQYF | TGTGCCAGCAGCGACCCCTTAGCGGGAGGGGAAGAGACCCAGTACTTC
many | TRBJ2-7 | TRBV28 | TRBD2 | CASSISGRTQSYEQYF | TGTGCCAGCAGTATTAGCGGGAGGACCCAATCCTACGAGCAGTACTTC
few | TRBJ2-7 | TRBV4-1 | NA | CASSHPLDEQYF | TGCGCCAGCAGCCATCCGTTAGACGAGCAGTACTTC
few | TRBJ2-3 | TRBV15 | TRBD2 | CATSRDLAGGKDTQYF | TGTGCCACCAGCAGAGATTTAGCGGGAGGGAAAGATACGCAGTATTTT
few | TRBJ2-1 | TRBV14 | NA | CASSQEPAGFYNEQFF | TGTGCCAGCAGCCAAGAACCTGCGGGATTCTACAATGAGCAGTTCTTC
NA | TRBJ2-1 | TRBV28 | NA | CASSSPGQGPNEQFF | TGTGCCAGCAGCTCACCGGGCCAGGGACCCAATGAGCAGTTCTTC
many | TRBJ2-1 | TRBV5-1 | TRBD2 | CASSLPDGTSGFSSYNEQFF | TGCGCCAGCAGCTTACCGGACGGGACTAGCGGGTTTAGCTCCTACAATGAGCAGTTCTTC
many | TRBJ2-5 | TRBV27 | TRBD1 | CASSPTGGRLETQYF | TGTGCCAGCAGCCCGACAGGGGGGCGTTTAGAGACCCAGTACTTC
many | TRBJ1-4 | TRBV28 | TRBD1 | CASSPGQATNEKLFF | TGTGCCAGCAGTCCCGGACAGGCAACTAATGAAAAACTGTTTTTT
few | TRBJ1-2 | TRBV4-3 | NA | CASSQDLSQYLWGYTF | TGCGCCAGCAGCCAAGATCTTTCACAATACCTATGGGGCTACACCTTC
NA | TRBJ2-3 | TRBV5-1 | TRBD1 | CASSPPTGGSTDTQYF | TGTGCCAGCAGCCCACCGACAGGGGGTAGTACAGATACGCAGTATTTT
few | TRBJ2-7 | TRBV5-6 | TRBD2 | CASSFGSGRSSYEQYF | TGTGCCAGCAGCTTTGGAAGCGGGAGGAGCTCCTACGAGCAGTACTTC
few | TRBJ2-3 | TRBV9 | TRBD2 | CASSVDSGRVPDTQYF | TGTGCCAGCAGCGTAGATAGCGGGAGGGTCCCAGATACGCAGTATTTT
few | TRBJ2-1 | TRBV5-1 | NA | CASSFRGLQNNEQFF | TGCGCCAGCAGCTTTCGCGGACTACAAAACAATGAGCAGTTCTTC
few | TRBJ2-1 | TRBV30 | NA | CAWRNYNEQFF | TGTGCCTGGAGGAATTACAATGAGCAGTTCTTC
NA | TRBJ2-1 | TRBV7-9 | TRBD2 | CASSLGASGSHNEQFF | TGTGCCAGCAGCTTAGGGGCTAGCGGGAGCCACAATGAGCAGTTCTTC
few | TRBJ2-1 | TRBV19 | TRBD2 | CASSSPGLGGGTYNEQFF | TGTGCCAGTAGTTCGCCGGGTCTGGGCGGGGGTACTTACAATGAGCAGTTCTTC
few | TRBJ2-1 | TRBV19 | NA | CASSIDSDSSYNEQFF | TGTGCCAGTAGTATTGATTCCGACAGCTCCTACAATGAGCAGTTCTTC
many | TRBJ1-5 | TRBV11-1 | TRBD1 | CASSLGSGGLNQPQHF | TGTGCCAGCAGCTTAGGTTCAGGGGGCCTCAATCAGCCCCAGCATTTT
few | TRBJ1-1 | TRBV4-1 | TRBD1 | CASSHPDRGPEAFF | TGCGCCAGCAGCCACCCGGACAGGGGGCCTGAAGCTTTCTTT
many | TRBJ1-2 | TRBV27 | NA | CASSWAGLDSYYGYTF | TGTGCCAGCAGCTGGGCAGGACTCGATAGCTACTATGGCTACACCTTC
few | TRBJ1-3 | TRBV10-3 | NA | CVIRTATGNTIYF | TGTGTCATCAGGACGGCAACTGGAAACACCATATATTTT
many | TRBJ2-7 | TRBV6-1 | NA | CASDPSHSYEQYF | TGTGCCAGCGATCCCTCGCACTCCTACGAGCAGTACTTC
many | TRBJ1-4 | TRBV5-1 | NA | CASSLALGSGEKLFF | TGCGCCAGCAGCTTGGCCTTGGGGTCGGGTGAAAAACTGTTTTTT
many | TRBJ1-2 | TRBV19 | NA | CASRRSALYGYTF | TGTGCCAGTAGGCGGTCAGCCCTCTATGGCTACACCTTC
many | TRBJ2-5 | TRBV6-1 | NA | CASSRGRAVKTQYF | TGTGCCAGCAGTCGAGGTCGCGCTGTAAAGACCCAGTACTTC
many | TRBJ2-5 | TRBV7-2 | NA | CASSPQGAAQETQYF | TGTGCCAGCAGCCCACAGGGAGCGGCTCAAGAGACCCAGTACTTC
few | TRBJ2-1 | TRBV12-3/TRBV12-4 | TRBD2 | CASSPGLAGSGYNEQFF | TGTGCCAGCAGTCCTGGACTAGCGGGATCTGGCTACAATGAGCAGTTCTTC
few | TRBJ2-1 | TRBV11-2 | NA | CASSRAEISYNEQFF | TGTGCCAGCAGCCGAGCGGAGATCTCCTACAATGAGCAGTTCTTC
few | TRBJ2-7 | TRBV7-6 | NA | CASSQGFFYEQYF | TGTGCCAGCAGCCAGGGGTTTTTCTACGAGCAGTACTTC
NA | TRBJ2-1 | TRBV6-1 | TRBD1 | CASSRSRTGSNNEQFF | TGTGCCAGCAGCCGGTCCCGGACAGGGAGTAACAATGAGCAGTTCTTC
NA | TRBJ2-2 | TRBV5-1 | NA | CASSFTGKNTGELFF | TGCGCCAGCAGCTTTACCGGGAAGAACACCGGGGAGCTGTTTTTT
many | TRBJ2-7 | TRBV28 | NA | CATRYEQYF | TGTGCCACCCGCTACGAGCAGTACTTC
once | TRBJ2-2 | TRBV6-5 | NA | CASSFRGDWNTGELFF | TGTGCCAGCAGTTTTCGAGGGGACTGGAACACCGGGGAGCTGTTTTTT
many | TRBJ2-7 | TRBV12-3/TRBV12-4 | NA | CANSWEIYEQYF | TGTGCCAACAGTTGGGAAATCTACGAGCAGTACTTC
NA | TRBJ2-2 | TRBV12-3/TRBV12-4 | TRBD1 | CASRAGTGLAGELFF | TGTGCCAGCAGGGCCGGGACAGGGTTGGCCGGGGAGCTGTTTTTT
few | TRBJ1-5 | TRBV20-1 | NA | CSARIDSNQPQHF | TGCAGTGCTAGAATCGATAGCAATCAGCCCCAGCATTTT
NA | TRBJ1-2 | TRBV2 | TRBD1 | CASIRQGMNGYTF | TGTGCCAGCATCCGACAGGGGATGAATGGCTACACCTTC
many | TRBJ2-2 | TRBV7-2 | TRBD2 | CASSWGLAGVTGELFF | TGTGCCAGCAGCTGGGGACTAGCGGGAGTCACCGGGGAGCTGTTTTTT
NA | TRBJ2-4 | TRBV6-1 | NA | CASSKENIQYF | TGTGCCAGCAGTAAGGAAAACATTCAGTACTTC
many | TRBJ1-1 | TRBV5-1 | NA | CASSLLGADTEAFF | TGCGCCAGCAGCTTGCTGGGGGCAGACACTGAAGCTTTCTTT
NA | TRBJ2-1 | TRBV2 | TRBD2 | CTSSLAGGYNEQFF | TGTACCAGCAGCCTAGCGGGAGGGTACAATGAGCAGTTCTTC
few | TRBJ2-6 | TRBV5-4 | NA | CASSLGRGGANVLTF | TGTGCCAGCAGCTTGGGCAGGGGTGGGGCCAACGTCCTGACTTTC
few | TRBJ2-1 | TRBV5-6 | NA | CASSVAGSGYNEQFF | TGTGCCAGCAGCGTGGCGGGTAGCGGATACAATGAGCAGTTCTTC